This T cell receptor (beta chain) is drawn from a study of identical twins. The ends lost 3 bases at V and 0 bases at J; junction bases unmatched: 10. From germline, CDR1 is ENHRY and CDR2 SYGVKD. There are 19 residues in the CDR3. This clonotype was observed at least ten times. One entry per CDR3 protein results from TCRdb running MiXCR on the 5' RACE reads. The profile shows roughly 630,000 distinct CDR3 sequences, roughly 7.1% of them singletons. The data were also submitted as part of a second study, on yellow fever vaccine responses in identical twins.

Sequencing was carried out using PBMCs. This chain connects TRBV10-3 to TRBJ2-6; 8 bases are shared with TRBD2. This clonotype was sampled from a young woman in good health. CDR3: CAISDRTSGGPSGANVLTF. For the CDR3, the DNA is TGTGCCATCAGTGACCGTACTAGCGGAGGCCCCTCTGGGGCCAACGTCCTGACTTTC.